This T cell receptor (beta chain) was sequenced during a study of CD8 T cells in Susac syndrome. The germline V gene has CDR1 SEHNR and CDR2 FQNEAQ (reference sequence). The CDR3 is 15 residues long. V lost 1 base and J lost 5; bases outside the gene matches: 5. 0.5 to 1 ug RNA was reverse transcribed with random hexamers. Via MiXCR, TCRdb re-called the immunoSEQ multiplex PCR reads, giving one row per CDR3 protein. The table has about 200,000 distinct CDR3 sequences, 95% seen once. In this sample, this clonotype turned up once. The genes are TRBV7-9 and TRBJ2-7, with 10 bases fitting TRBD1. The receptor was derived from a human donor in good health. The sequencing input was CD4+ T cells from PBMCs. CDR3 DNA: TGTGCCAGCAGCTTAGGCGGGACAGGGGTAGACGAGCAGTACGTC. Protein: CASSLGGTGVDEQYV.